The 13 T cell receptor beta chains in this list originate from one sample, sequenced in a study of a mutant IDH1 vaccine in newly diagnosed glioma. Profiling relied on immunoSEQ multiplex PCR, and the TCRdb table lists in-frame clones only, not all of them. The data hold about 29,000 clones, with about 85% observed a single time. Regarding time point: week 23, last vaccination. Every single dose of the vaccine, 300 ug of mutant IDH1 20-mer peptide, came with topical imiquimod. No antigen is known for these receptors. The sample was PBMCs, taken from a glioma patient whose treatment included an IDH1 peptide vaccine. These receptor sequences come from a woman aged 18 to 35 with glioma.

The chain uses TRBV4-1 and TRBJ2-5, with a tentative D call TRBD2 (5 bases). Germline-derived CDR1 and CDR2 are MGHRA and YSYEKL. Trimming removed 5 bases at V and 5 bases at J, with 15 bases between. The CDR3 covers 14 residues. This CDR3 reads CASSIGVGWETQYF. CDR3 nucleotide sequence: TGCGCCAGCAGCATCGGGGTGGGGTGGGAGACCCAGTACTTC.

This clone came up a few times. This chain joins TRBV10-1 and TRBJ1-5; perhaps TRBD1 as D (6 bases). Trimming took 4 bases from V and 5 from J, leaving 12 bases between them. Germline CDR1 reads WNHNN; CDR2 reads SYGVQD (reference sequence). The CDR3 spans 14 residues. For the CDR3, the DNA is TGCGCCAGCAGTGGTAGACAGGTATATCAGCCCCAGCATTTT. It codes for CASSGRQVYQPQHF.

V gene TRBV9 combines with J gene TRBJ1-2; D gene uncertain. The CDR3 has 12 residues. Germline V lookup: CDR1 SGDLS, CDR2 YYNGEE. The germline V and J ends were trimmed by 2 bases and 3 bases, with 5 bases remaining between them. The CDR3 region is CASSVVDYGYTF. CDR3 in DNA: TGTGCCAGCAGCGTTGTAGACTATGGCTACACCTTC.

The V call is TRBV7-8, the J call TRBJ1-5; 12 nucleotides agree with TRBD1. V was pared by 3 bases and J by 6 bases, with 3 bases of the junction left unmatched. Germline V lookup: CDR1 SGHVS, CDR2 FQNEAQ. This CDR3 is built from 15 residues. CDR3 protein: CASSFGTGGIQPQHF. The CDR3 nucleotides are TGTGCCAGCAGCTTTGGGACAGGGGGCATTCAGCCCCAGCATTTT.

In DNA form, the CDR3 reads TGTGCCAGCAGTTTTAACCTTGGGGGATCGGGGGAGCAGTACTTC. It is translated as CASSFNLGGSGEQYF. V gene TRBV27 combines with J gene TRBJ2-7, with D perhaps TRBD1 or TRBD2 (5 bases each). V was shortened by 3 bases and J by 7 bases, with 19 bases between the two germline ends. CDR3 size: 15 residues. Germline CDR1 MNHEY, CDR2 SMNVEV (reference sequence).

The chain joins TRBV7-9 to TRBJ1-1, with D maybe TRBD1 (5 bases). Trimming stripped 5 bases from V and 4 bases from J, with 14 bases between. The CDR3 is 14 residues long. The germline V gene has CDR1 SEHNR and CDR2 FQNEAQ (reference sequence). The CDR3 protein is CASSRGVSGTEAFF. CDR3 DNA: TGTGCCAGCAGCCGAGGGGTAAGCGGCACTGAAGCTTTCTTT.

This clone was detected only a few times. This chain joins TRBV12-5 and TRBJ1-1, with TRBD1 matching 8 bases. CDR3 length: 17 amino acids. V lost 2 bases and J lost 1; bases outside the gene matches: 9. Germline lookup yields CDR1 LGHNT and CDR2 FRNRAP. The CDR3 here is CASGLPRQGARNTEAFF. Written as DNA, the CDR3 is TGTGCTAGTGGTTTGCCGCGGCAGGGGGCTAGGAACACTGAAGCTTTCTTT.

This sequence joins TRBV6-5 and TRBJ2-7; a possible D gene is TRBD2 (5 bases). V was pared by 0 bases and J by 4 bases, with 7 bases between. Germline CDR1 MNHEY, CDR2 SVGAGI. The CDR3 consists of 13 residues. CDR3 DNA sequence: TGTGCCAGCAGTTACTCGGGAGCGTACGAGCAGTACTTC. As protein: CASSYSGAYEQYF.

The chain links TRBV5-6 to TRBJ1-1, with D tentatively TRBD1 (5 bases). V was trimmed by 3 bases and J by 8 bases, leaving 14 bases between them. The CDR3 loop spans 13 amino acids. Germline CDR1 and CDR2: SGHDT and YYEEEE. Here the CDR3 DNA reads TGTGCCAGCAGCTCAGGGCCGTCTCCAGAAGCTTTCTTT. Protein sequence: CASSSGPSPEAFF.

V usage is TRBV6-5 and J usage is TRBJ1-2, with D possibly TRBD1 on 6 matching bases. In germline, CDR1 is MNHEY, CDR2 SVGAGI. V was trimmed by 2 bases and J by 8 bases, leaving 21 bases between them. This CDR3 spans 16 amino acids. The DNA of the CDR3 is TGTGCCAGCAGTTACGAGAGCTATCGACAGGTCGGGGGCTACACCTTC. Its protein is CASSYESYRQVGGYTF.

The chain has TRBV18 and TRBJ1-4; D not resolved. V lost 6 bases to trimming and J lost 1 base, with 9 bases between them. The germline gives CDR1 KGHSH, CDR2 LQKENI. The CDR3 sequence is 14 residues long. The CDR3 region is CASSATRTNEKLFF. CDR3 nucleotide sequence: TGTGCCAGCTCTGCGACAAGAACTAATGAAAAACTGTTTTTT. The full variable domain, with the rest looked up from reference TRBV18 and TRBJ1-4, is NAGVMQNPRHLVRRRGQEARLRCSPMKGHSHVYWYRQLPEEGLKFMVYLQKENIIDESGMPKERFSAEFPKEGPSILRIQQVVRGDSAAYFCASSATRTNEKLFFGSGTQLSVL.

This clone was seen only once. The gene calls are TRBV4-1 and TRBJ2-5, with a possible D match to TRBD1 (5 bases). The ends were cut back, 0 bases at V and 5 bases at J, with 13 bases in the middle. Germline V lookup: CDR1 MGHRA, CDR2 YSYEKL. The CDR3 contains 15 residues. The chain's CDR3 is CASSQDQGVLETQYF. DNA for the CDR3: TGCGCCAGCAGCCAAGATCAAGGGGTATTGGAGACCCAGTACTTC.

This chain uses TRBV19 with TRBJ2-2; 8 positions match TRBD2. Looked up from germline, CDR1 is LNHDA and CDR2 is SQIVND (reference sequence). CDR3 length: 13 amino acids. V dropped 6 bases and J dropped 3; count of bases not matched to a gene: 0. Here the CDR3 reads CASSGRDTGELFF. The CDR3, as DNA: TGTGCCAGTAGCGGGAGGGACACCGGGGAGCTGTTTTTT. The full variable domain, with the rest looked up from reference TRBV19 and TRBJ2-2, is DGGITQSPKYLFRKEGQNVTLSCEQNLNHDAMYWYRQDPGQGLRLIYYSQIVNDFQKGDIAEGYSVSREKKESFPLTVTSAQKNPTAFYLCASSGRDTGELFFGEGSRLTVL.